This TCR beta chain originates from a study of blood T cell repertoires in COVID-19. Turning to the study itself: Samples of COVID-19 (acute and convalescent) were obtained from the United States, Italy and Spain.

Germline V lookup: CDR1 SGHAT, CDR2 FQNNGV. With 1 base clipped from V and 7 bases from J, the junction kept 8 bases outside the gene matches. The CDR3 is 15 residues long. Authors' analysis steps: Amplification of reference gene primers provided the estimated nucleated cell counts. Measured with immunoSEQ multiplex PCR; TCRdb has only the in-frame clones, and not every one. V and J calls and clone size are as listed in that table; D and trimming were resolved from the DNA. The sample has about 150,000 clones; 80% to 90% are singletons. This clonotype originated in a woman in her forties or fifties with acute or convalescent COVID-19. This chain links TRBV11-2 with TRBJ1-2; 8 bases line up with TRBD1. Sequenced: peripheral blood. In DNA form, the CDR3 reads TGTGCCAGCAGCTTAGGGACCCAGGGGGCGGGTGGCTACACCTTC. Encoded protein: CASSLGTQGAGGYTF.